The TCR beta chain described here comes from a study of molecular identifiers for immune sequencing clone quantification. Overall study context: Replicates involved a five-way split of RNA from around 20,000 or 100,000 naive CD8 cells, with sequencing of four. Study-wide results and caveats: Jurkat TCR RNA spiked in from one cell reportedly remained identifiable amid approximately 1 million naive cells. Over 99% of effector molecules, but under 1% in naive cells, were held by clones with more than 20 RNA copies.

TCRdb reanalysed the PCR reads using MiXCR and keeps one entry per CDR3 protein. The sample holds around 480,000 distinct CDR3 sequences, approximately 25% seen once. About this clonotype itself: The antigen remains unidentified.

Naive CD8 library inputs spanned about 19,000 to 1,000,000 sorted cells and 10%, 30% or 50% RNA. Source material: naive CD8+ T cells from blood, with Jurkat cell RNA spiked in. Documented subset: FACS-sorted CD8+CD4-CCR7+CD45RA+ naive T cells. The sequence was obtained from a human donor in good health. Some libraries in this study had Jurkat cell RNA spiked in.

CDR3 DNA: TGCGCCAGCAGCGGCCCAGGTGGGACAGGGTACGAGCAGTACTTC. This translates into CASSGPGGTGYEQYF. The V call is TRBV5-1, the J call TRBJ2-7; 9 bases are shared with TRBD1. The V and J ends lost 4 bases and 4 bases, in that order; junction bases with no gene match: 9. The CDR3 is 15 residues long. Germline-derived CDR1 and CDR2 are SGHRS and YFSETQ. Based on the CDR3 plus reference TRBV5-1 and TRBJ2-7, the full variable domain is KAGVTQTPRYLIKTRGQQVTLSCSPISGHRSVSWYQQTPGQGLQFLFEYFSETQRNKGNFPGRFSGRQFSNSRSEMNVSTLELGDSALYLCASSGPGGTGYEQYFGPGTRLTVT.